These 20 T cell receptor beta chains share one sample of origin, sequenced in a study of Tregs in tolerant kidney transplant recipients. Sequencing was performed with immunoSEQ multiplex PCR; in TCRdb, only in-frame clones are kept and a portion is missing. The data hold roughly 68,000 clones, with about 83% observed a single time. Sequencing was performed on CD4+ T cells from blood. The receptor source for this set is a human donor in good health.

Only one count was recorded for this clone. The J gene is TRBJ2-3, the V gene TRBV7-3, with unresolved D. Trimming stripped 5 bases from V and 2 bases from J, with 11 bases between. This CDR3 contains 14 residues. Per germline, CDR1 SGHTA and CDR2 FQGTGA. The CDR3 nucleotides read TGTGCCAGCAGCCTGGGATCCCCCACAGATACGCAGTATTTT. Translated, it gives CASSLGSPTDTQYF.

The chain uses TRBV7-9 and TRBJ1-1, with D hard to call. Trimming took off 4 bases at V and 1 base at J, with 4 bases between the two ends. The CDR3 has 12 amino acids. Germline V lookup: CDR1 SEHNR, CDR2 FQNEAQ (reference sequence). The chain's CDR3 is CASSYKNTEAFF. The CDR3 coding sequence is TGTGCCAGCAGCTACAAGAACACTGAAGCTTTCTTT. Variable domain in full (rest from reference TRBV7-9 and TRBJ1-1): DTGVSQNPRHKITKRGQNVTFRCDPISEHNRLYWYRQTLGQGPEFLTYFQNEAQLEKSRLLSDRFSAERPKGSFSTLEIQRTEQGDSAMYLCASSYKNTEAFFGQGTRLTVV.

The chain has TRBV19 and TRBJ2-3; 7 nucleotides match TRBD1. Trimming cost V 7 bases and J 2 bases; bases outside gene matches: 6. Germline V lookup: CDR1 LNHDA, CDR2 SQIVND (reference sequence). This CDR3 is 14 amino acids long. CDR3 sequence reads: CASTNDRATDTQYF. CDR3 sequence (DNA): TGTGCCAGTACCAACGACAGGGCCACAGATACGCAGTATTTT.

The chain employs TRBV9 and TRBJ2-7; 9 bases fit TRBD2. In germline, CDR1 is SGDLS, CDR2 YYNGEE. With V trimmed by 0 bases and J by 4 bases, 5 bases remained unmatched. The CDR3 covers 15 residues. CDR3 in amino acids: CASSVAGSGGYEQYF. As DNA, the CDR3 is TGTGCCAGCAGCGTAGCAGGTAGCGGGGGTTACGAGCAGTACTTC.

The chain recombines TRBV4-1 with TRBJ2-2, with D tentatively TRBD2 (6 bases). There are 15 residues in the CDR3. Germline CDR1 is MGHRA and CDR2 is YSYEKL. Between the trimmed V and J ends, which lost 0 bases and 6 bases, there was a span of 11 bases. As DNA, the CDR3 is TGCGCCAGCAGCCAAGATGGGTGGAGGGCCGGGGAGCTGTTTTTT. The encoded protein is CASSQDGWRAGELFF.

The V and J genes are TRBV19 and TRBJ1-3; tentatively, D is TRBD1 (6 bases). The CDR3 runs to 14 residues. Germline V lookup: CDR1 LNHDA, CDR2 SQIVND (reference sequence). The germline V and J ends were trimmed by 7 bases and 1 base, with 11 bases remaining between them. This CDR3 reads CASIPGASGNTIYF. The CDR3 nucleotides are TGTGCCAGTATTCCGGGGGCTTCTGGAAACACCATATATTTT.

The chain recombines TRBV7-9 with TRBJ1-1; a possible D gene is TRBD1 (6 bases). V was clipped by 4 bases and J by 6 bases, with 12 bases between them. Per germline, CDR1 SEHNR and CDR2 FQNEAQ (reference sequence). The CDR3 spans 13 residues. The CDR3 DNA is TGTGCCAGCAGCTCCCAAGGGGGATCTGAAGCTTTCTTT. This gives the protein CASSSQGGSEAFF.

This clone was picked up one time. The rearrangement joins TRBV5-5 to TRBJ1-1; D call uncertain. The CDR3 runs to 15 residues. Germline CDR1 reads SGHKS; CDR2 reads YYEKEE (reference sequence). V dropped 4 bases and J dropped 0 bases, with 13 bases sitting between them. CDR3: CASSTRTLMNTEAFF. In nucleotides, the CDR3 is TGTGCCAGCAGCACCCGAACCCTCATGAACACTGAAGCTTTCTTT. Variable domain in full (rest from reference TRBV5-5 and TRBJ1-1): DAGVTQSPTHLIKTRGQQVTLRCSPISGHKSVSWYQQVLGQGPQFIFQYYEKEERGRGNFPDRFSARQFPNYSSELNVNALLLGDSALYLCASSTRTLMNTEAFFGQGTRLTVV.

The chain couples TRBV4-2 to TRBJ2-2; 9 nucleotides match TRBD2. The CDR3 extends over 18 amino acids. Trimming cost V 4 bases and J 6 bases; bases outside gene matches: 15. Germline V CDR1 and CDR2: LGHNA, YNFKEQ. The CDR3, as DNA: TGTGCCAGCAGCCCGAGCGTCGGACTAGCGCCTAGTCCCGGGGAGCTGTTTTTT. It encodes CASSPSVGLAPSPGELFF.

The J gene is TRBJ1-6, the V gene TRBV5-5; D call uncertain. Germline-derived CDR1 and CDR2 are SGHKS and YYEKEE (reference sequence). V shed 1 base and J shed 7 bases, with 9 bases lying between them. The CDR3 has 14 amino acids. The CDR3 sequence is CASSLYGRNSPLHF. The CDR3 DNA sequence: TGTGCCAGCAGCTTGTACGGTCGGAATTCACCCCTCCACTTT.

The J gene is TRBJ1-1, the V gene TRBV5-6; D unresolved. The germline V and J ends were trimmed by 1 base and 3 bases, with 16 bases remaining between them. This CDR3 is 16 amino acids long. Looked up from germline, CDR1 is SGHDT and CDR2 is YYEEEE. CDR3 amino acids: CASSLRASKRDTEAFF. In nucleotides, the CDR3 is TGTGCCAGCAGCTTGAGGGCCAGCAAACGGGACACTGAAGCTTTCTTT. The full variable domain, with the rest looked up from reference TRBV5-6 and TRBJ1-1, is DAGVTQSPTHLIKTRGQQVTLRCSPKSGHDTVSWYQQALGQGPQFIFQYYEEEERQRGNFPDRFSGHQFPNYSSELNVNALLLGDSALYLCASSLRASKRDTEAFFGQGTRLTVV.

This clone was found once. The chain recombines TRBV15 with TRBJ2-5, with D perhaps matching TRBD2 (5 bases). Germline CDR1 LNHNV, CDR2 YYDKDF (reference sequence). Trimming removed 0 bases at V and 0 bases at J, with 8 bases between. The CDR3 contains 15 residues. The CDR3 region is CATSRETGYQETQYF. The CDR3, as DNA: TGTGCCACCAGCAGAGAAACGGGGTACCAAGAGACCCAGTACTTC.

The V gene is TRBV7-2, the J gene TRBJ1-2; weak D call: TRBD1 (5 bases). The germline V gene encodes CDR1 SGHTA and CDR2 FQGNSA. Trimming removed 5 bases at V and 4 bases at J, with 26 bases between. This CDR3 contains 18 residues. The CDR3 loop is CASSTLAPKKTDVYGYTF. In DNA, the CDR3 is TGTGCCAGCAGCACACTCGCCCCAAAAAAGACAGACGTCTATGGCTACACCTTC. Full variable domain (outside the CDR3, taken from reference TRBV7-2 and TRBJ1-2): GAGVSQSPSNKVTEKGKDVELRCDPISGHTALYWYRQSLGQGLEFLIYFQGNSAPDKSGLPSDRFSAERTGGSVSTLTIQRTQQEDSAVYLCASSTLAPKKTDVYGYTFGSGTRLTVV.

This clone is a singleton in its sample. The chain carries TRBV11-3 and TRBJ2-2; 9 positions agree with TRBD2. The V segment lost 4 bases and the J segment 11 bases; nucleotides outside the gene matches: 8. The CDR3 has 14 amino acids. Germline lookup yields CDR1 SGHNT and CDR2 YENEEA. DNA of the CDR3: TGTGCCAGCAGCTCCCGCCGCGGGACTAGCGAGCTGTTTTTT. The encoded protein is CASSSRRGTSELFF. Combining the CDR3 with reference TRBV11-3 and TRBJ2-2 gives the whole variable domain EAGVVQSPRYKIIEKKQPVAFWCNPISGHNTLYWYLQNLGQGPELLIRYENEEAVDDSQLPKDRFSAERLKGVDSTLKIQPAELGDSAVYLCASSSRRGTSELFFGEGSRLTVL.

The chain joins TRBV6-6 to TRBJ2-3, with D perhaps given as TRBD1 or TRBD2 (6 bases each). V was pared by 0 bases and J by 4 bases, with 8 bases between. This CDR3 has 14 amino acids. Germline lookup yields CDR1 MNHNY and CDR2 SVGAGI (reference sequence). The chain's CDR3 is CASSYSRGPDTQYF. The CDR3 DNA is TGTGCCAGCAGTTACTCCCGGGGGCCAGATACGCAGTATTTT.

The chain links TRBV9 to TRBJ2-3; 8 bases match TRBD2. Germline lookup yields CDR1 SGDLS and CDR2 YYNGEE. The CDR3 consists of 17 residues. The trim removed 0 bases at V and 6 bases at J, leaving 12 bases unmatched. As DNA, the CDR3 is TGTGCCAGCAGCGTAGAGGCGGGGGGTCCTCTTGGGGATACGCAGTATTTT. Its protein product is CASSVEAGGPLGDTQYF.

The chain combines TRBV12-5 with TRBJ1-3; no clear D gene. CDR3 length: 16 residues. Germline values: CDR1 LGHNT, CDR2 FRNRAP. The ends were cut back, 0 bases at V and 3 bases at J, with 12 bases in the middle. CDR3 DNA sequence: TGTGCTAGTGGTTTGGTACTTTCGGGGATTGGAAACACCATATATTTT. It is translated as CASGLVLSGIGNTIYF.

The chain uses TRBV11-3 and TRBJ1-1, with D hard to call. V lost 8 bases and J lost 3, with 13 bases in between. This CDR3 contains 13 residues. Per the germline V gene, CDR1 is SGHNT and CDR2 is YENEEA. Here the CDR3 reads CASGESSDTEAFF. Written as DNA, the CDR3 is TGTGCCAGCGGGGAGTCTTCGGACACTGAAGCTTTCTTT.

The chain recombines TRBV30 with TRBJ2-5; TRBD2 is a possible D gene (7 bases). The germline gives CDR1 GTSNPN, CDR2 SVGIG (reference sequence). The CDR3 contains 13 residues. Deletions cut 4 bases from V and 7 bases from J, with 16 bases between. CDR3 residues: CAWMGGRLGTQYF. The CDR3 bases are TGTGCCTGGATGGGGGGGCGGCTGGGGACCCAGTACTTC. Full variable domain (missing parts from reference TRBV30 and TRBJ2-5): SQTIHQWPATLVQPVGSPLSLECTVEGTSNPNLYWYRQAAGRGLQLLFYSVGIGQISSEVPQNLSASRPQDRQFILSSKKLLLSDSGFYLCAWMGGRLGTQYFGPGTRLLVL.

The CDR3 DNA reads as TGTGCCAGCAGCGTAGAACTAGCGGGCACCGGGGAGCTGTTTTTT. It is translated as CASSVELAGTGELFF. The gene calls are TRBV9 and TRBJ2-2; TRBD2 matches at 9 bases. There are 15 residues in the CDR3. From germline, CDR1 is SGDLS and CDR2 YYNGEE. The ends lost 0 bases at V and 4 bases at J; junction bases unmatched: 1.